This T cell receptor (beta chain) derives from a study of early T cells in non-severe SARS-CoV-2 infection. Overall study context: RNA in bulk from unsorted whole blood was sequenced, and chains were unpaired.

The V gene's germline CDR1 is PRHDT and CDR2 FYEKMQ (reference sequence). This CDR3 region has 15 residues. The V and J ends lost 0 bases and 3 bases respectively, with 8 bases between them. Study-wide results and limits: Private and CD4 specificities were missed by VDJdb matching, which favored anti-spike CD8 responses.

Unique molecular identifiers were added to individual cDNA molecules. TCRdb reprocessed the 5' RACE reads via MiXCR and lists one record per CDR3 protein. Found here are some 91,000 distinct CDR3 sequences, approximately 15% of them singletons; the top ten hold 5.5%. This clonotype was seen ten or more times. The antigen remains undetermined. The V and J genes are TRBV13 and TRBJ1-4; D gene unclear. The specimen sequenced was whole blood. The clonotype comes from an adult who was a healthcare worker with PCR-confirmed SARS-CoV-2 infection or an uninfected control (not recorded which). The CDR3 here is CASSLGGSPNEKLFF. Written as DNA, the CDR3 is TGTGCCAGCAGCTTAGGCGGCAGCCCTAATGAAAAACTGTTTTTT.